These 14 T cell receptor beta chains came from one sample sequenced in a study of glioma-infiltrating T cells after dendritic cell vaccination. Libraries were prepared by immunoSEQ multiplex PCR; TCRdb keeps only in-frame clonotypes and omits some of them. This sample has 98,000 or so clones; around 80% occur once, and the top ten carry about 5.5%. Time point of the sample: after dendritic cell vaccination, including at tumor progression/relapse. The sequences come from blood, collected after dendritic cell vaccination. Receptors originate from a human donor with glioblastoma.

This chain links TRBV7-3 with TRBJ1-6, with D possibly matching TRBD1 (5 bases). Germline V gives CDR1 SGHTA, CDR2 FQGTGA. This CDR3 spans 15 amino acids. V shed 5 bases and J shed 0 bases, with 8 bases lying between them. The CDR3 loop reads CASSLDSSYNSPLHF. The CDR3 DNA follows: TGTGCCAGCAGCCTCGACAGCTCCTATAATTCACCCCTCCACTTT.

The chain combines TRBV6-5 with TRBJ2-1; D is possibly TRBD2 (5 bases). The ends were cut back, 7 bases at V and 7 bases at J, with 14 bases in the middle. Germline V lookup: CDR1 MNHEY, CDR2 SVGAGI. The CDR3 contains 13 residues. CDR3 DNA sequence: TGTGCCAGCAAAACTAAGCGGCCGAATGAGCAGTTCTTC. It specifies CASKTKRPNEQFF.

The V call is TRBV6-5, the J call TRBJ1-1; maybe TRBD1 (5 bases). Trimming shortened V by 4 bases and J by 3 bases, and 15 bases separated the two germline ends. This CDR3 is 15 amino acids long. Germline CDR1 is MNHEY and CDR2 is SVGAGI. The CDR3 DNA follows: TGTGCCAGCAGTTTCAGGACCTGGGGGGACACTGAAGCTTTCTTT. Its translation: CASSFRTWGDTEAFF.

The chain employs TRBV30 and TRBJ2-1; D remains ambiguous. Trimming stripped 0 bases from V and 6 bases from J, with 6 bases between. The CDR3 runs 12 residues. Germline V gives CDR1 GTSNPN, CDR2 SVGIG (reference sequence). As DNA, the CDR3 is TGTGCCTGGAGTGTACTGGTCAATGAGCAGTTCTTC. This encodes CAWSVLVNEQFF.

The chain has TRBV19 and TRBJ1-5, with 7 bases that match TRBD1. The CDR3 covers 17 residues. Per germline, CDR1 LNHDA and CDR2 SQIVND (reference sequence). With V trimmed by 7 bases and J by 2 bases, 14 bases remained unmatched. DNA for the CDR3: TGTGCCAGTAATCAGCGACAGGGAGGTGTAGGCAATCAGCCCCAGCATTTT. As protein: CASNQRQGGVGNQPQHF.

The chain carries TRBV10-3 and TRBJ2-1; D might be TRBD1 (6 bases). The CDR3 runs to 15 residues. Trimming shortened V by 6 bases and J by 2 bases, and 14 bases separated the two germline ends. Germline V gene data show CDR1 as ENHRY and CDR2 as SYGVKD. The CDR3: CAIRDTGLPYNEQFF. CDR3 nucleotide sequence: TGTGCCATCAGAGACACAGGGTTACCCTACAATGAGCAGTTCTTC.

The chain uses TRBV18 and TRBJ1-2, with 9 bases matching TRBD1. The germline gives CDR1 KGHSH, CDR2 LQKENI. CDR3 size: 14 residues. V shed 4 bases, J shed 4 bases, and the junction held 4 bases outside the gene matches. The CDR3 sequence: CASSLGQGSYGYTF. CDR3 sequence (DNA): TGTGCCAGCTCACTGGGACAGGGCAGCTATGGCTACACCTTC.

The rearrangement joins TRBV6-5 to TRBJ2-7; TRBD1 matches at 12 bases. J was trimmed by 5 bases and V by 8 bases; bases with no gene match: 7. CDR3 length: 14 amino acids. Germline V lookup: CDR1 MNHEY, CDR2 SVGAGI. CDR3 residues: CASGPGTGGHEQYF. The CDR3 DNA reads as TGTGCCAGCGGACCCGGGACAGGGGGCCACGAGCAGTACTTC.

CDR3 in DNA: TGTGCCAGCAGCTTAGTCCGGACAGGGGGCGAGCAGTACTTC. Its protein is CASSLVRTGGEQYF. This chain links TRBV7-9 with TRBJ2-7; 10 nucleotides align to TRBD1. Germline lookup yields CDR1 SEHNR and CDR2 FQNEAQ (reference sequence). The length of the CDR3 is 14 residues. V was clipped by 1 base and J by 6 bases; unmatched bases: 3.

The rearrangement joins TRBV13 to TRBJ2-1; D may be TRBD2 (6 bases). Germline lookup yields CDR1 PRHDT and CDR2 FYEKMQ (reference sequence). The CDR3 runs 15 residues. V was clipped by 3 bases and J by 9 bases, with 18 bases between them. This CDR3 is CASSLVGGVAAEQFF. The CDR3, as DNA: TGTGCCAGCAGCTTGGTGGGCGGGGTGGCGGCTGAGCAGTTCTTC.

CDR3 DNA: TGTGCCAGCAGCGGACGACAGGGGGCCAATTCACCCCTCCACTTT. It specifies CASSGRQGANSPLHF. V gene TRBV5-6 combines with J gene TRBJ1-6; 10 positions agree with TRBD1. The CDR3 loop spans 15 amino acids. Trimming cost V 4 bases and J 7 bases; bases outside gene matches: 5. Germline CDR1 is SGHDT and CDR2 is YYEEEE.

The chain couples TRBV6-4 to TRBJ1-1; the D is unclear. Germline V gives CDR1 MRHNA, CDR2 SNTAGT. The CDR3 runs to 13 residues. Between the trimmed V and J ends, which lost 4 bases and 1 base, there was a span of 7 bases. CDR3 sequence: CASSAVQNTEAFF. CDR3 sequence (DNA): TGTGCCAGCAGTGCGGTCCAGAACACTGAAGCTTTCTTT.

The chain uses TRBV6-1 and TRBJ1-2; possibly TRBD1 for D (5 bases). The CDR3 has 15 residues. Trimming cost V 1 base and J 0 bases, with 9 bases left between them. CDR1 is MNHNS, CDR2 SASEGT, per germline. The CDR3 spells CASSEGPGANYGYTF. In nucleotides, the CDR3 is TGTGCCAGCAGTGAAGGGCCGGGGGCTAACTATGGCTACACCTTC.

The chain links TRBV9 to TRBJ2-2; the match to TRBD2 covers 7 bases. Per the germline V gene, CDR1 is SGDLS and CDR2 is YYNGEE. The junction had 17 bases not matched to a gene; V was cut back by 0 bases and J by 0 bases. The CDR3 is 21 amino acids. The CDR3 protein is CASSVATRSSGVGSNTGELFF. The DNA for the CDR3 is TGTGCCAGCAGCGTAGCTACTAGGTCTAGCGGAGTGGGATCGAACACCGGGGAGCTGTTTTTT.